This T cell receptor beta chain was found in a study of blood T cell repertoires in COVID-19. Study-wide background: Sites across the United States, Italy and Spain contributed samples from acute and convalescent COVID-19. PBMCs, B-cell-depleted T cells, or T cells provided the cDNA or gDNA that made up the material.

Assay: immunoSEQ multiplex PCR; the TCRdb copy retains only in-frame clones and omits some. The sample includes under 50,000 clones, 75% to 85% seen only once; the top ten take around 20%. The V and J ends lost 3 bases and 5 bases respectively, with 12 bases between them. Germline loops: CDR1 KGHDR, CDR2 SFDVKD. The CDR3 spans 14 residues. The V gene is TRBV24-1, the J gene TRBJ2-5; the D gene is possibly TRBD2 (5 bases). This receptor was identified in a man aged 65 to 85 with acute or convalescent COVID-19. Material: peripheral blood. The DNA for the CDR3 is TGTGCCACCAGTGATGGGAGCCCCCGGGAGACCCAGTACTTC. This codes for CATSDGSPRETQYF.